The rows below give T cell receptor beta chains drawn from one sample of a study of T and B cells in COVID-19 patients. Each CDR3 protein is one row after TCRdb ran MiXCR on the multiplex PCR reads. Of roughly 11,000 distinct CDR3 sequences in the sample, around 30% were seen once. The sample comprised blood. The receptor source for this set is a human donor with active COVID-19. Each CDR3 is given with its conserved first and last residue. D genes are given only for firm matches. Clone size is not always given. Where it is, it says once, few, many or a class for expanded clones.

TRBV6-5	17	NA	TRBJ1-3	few	TGTGCCAGCAGACCAACGCTGGGGACCGACTCTGGAAACACCATATATTTT	CASRPTLGTDSGNTIYF
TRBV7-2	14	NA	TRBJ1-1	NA	TGTGCCAGCAGCTTGCAGGACATGAACACTGAAGCTTTCTTT	CASSLQDMNTEAFF
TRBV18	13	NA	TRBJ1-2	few	TGTGCCAGCTCAGAGACAGGAATCTATGGCTACACCTTC	CASSETGIYGYTF
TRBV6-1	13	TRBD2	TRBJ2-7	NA	TGTGCCAGCTCCGGCGGGGGGGTCCACGAGCAGTACTTC	CASSGGGVHEQYF
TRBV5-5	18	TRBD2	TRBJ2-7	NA	TGTGCCAGCAGCTTGTACGGTAGCGGGGCCCTCTCCTTCTACGAGCAGTACTTC	CASSLYGSGALSFYEQYF
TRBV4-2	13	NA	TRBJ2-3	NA	TGTGCCAGCAGCCAAATGGGTACAGATACGCAGTATTTT	CASSQMGTDTQYF
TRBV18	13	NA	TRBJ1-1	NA	TGTGCCAGCTCATTCACAGAGAACACTGAAGCTTTCTTT	CASSFTENTEAFF
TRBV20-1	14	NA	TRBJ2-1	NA	TGCAGTGCCCTTGGGGCGGGCAACTCCTACGAGCAGTTCTTC	CSALGAGNSYEQFF
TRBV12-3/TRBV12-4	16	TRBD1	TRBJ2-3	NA	TGTGCCAGCAGTTTAGTGTTGACAGGGCAGGCAGATACGCAGTATTTT	CASSLVLTGQADTQYF
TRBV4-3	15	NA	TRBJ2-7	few	TGCGCCAGCAGCCAAGAGGACAGGGAGGGCTACGAGCAGTACTTC	CASSQEDREGYEQYF
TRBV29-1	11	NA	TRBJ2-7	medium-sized	TGCAGCGTTGCCAGCTCCTACGAGCAGTACTTC	CSVASSYEQYF
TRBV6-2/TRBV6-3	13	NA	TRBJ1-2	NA	TGTGCCAGCAGTTTGACAGACAACTATGGCTACACCTTC	CASSLTDNYGYTF
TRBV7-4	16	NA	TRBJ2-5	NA	TGTGCCAGCAGCCGGGCCCTCGGGACCCCTAGGGAGACCCAGTACTTC	CASSRALGTPRETQYF
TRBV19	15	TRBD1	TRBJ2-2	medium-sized	TGTGCCAGTAGTGCTCAGGGGGCGTACACCGGGGAGCTGTTTTTT	CASSAQGAYTGELFF
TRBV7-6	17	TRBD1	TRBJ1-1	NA	TGTGCCAGCAGCTTAGCGGGACAGGGGGGGATGAACACTGAAGCTTTCTTT	CASSLAGQGGMNTEAFF
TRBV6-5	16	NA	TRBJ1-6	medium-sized	TGTGCCAGCAGCTCTAAACGAGAGGGGAGTGCTTCACCCCTCCACTTT	CASSSKREGSASPLHF